The text below deals with one T cell receptor (beta chain). Antigen specificity is unknown. Compared with germline, one end of the junction differs, possibly owing to a read error. From germline, CDR1 is SGHAT and CDR2 FQNNGV. The CDR3 contains 13 residues. The sample originates from a study of glioma-infiltrating T cells. General study points: Non-neoplastic patients had below-expected tissue-blood divergence, while all gliomas exceeded expectation.

The iRepertoire nested amplicon-rescue multiplex PCR amplified TCR alpha and beta CDR3s from RNA. A single record per CDR3 protein comes from TCRdb applying MiXCR to the multiplex PCR reads. The sample has around 190,000 distinct CDR3 sequences; more than 25% are singletons. The sequenced material came from glioma tissue, nonneoplastic brain tissue, or PBMCs (not recorded which). The rearrangement links TRBV11-2 to TRBJ2-7; D gene unclear. The TCR was taken from a human donor with low-grade glioma or glioblastoma, undergoing nonglioma brain surgery, or in good health (not recorded which). CDR3 sequence (DNA): TGTGTCAGCAGCCCCTGGAGTACCTACGAGCAGTACTTC. It specifies CVSSPWSTYEQYF.